The rows below give T cell receptor beta chains drawn from one sample of a study of blood T cell repertoires in COVID-19. The repertoire was sequenced with immunoSEQ multiplex PCR; TCRdb's copy has only in-frame clones and lacks some. The sample lists 90,000 or so clones; approximately 89% were seen once. Sample: peripheral blood. These receptors were taken from a man in his 60s with acute or convalescent COVID-19. Each CDR3 is given with its conserved first and last residue. The order of the fields is V gene, D gene, clone size, J gene, CDR3 DNA, CDR3 protein. D genes are given only for firm matches. The listing skips clone size in some rows; elsewhere it reads once, few, many or a size class.

TRBV6-5	-	-	TRBJ1-2	TGTGCCAGCAGTTACGCCCGTCAGGCGTATGGCTACACCTTC	CASSYARQAYGYTF
TRBV9	-	few	TRBJ2-5	TGTGCCAGCAGCGGCGAAGGGGGAGGGTTGGAGACCCAGTACTTC	CASSGEGGGLETQYF
TRBV5-1	-	-	TRBJ2-7	TGCGCCAGCAGCTTGCTAGCGAACAACGAGCAGTACTTC	CASSLLANNEQYF
TRBV5-4	TRBD2	-	TRBJ2-1	TGTGCCAGCAGTCTCGGACTAGCGGTCTCCTACAATGAGCAGTTCTTC	CASSLGLAVSYNEQFF
TRBV5-1	TRBD1	-	TRBJ2-5	TGCGCCAGCAGCGTAGACAGGGTGGCGGAGACCCAGTACTTC	CASSVDRVAETQYF
TRBV2	-	-	TRBJ2-7	TGTGCCAGCAGTGAATGGGACAAAAACGAGCAGTACTTC	CASSEWDKNEQYF
TRBV19	TRBD1	-	TRBJ2-3	TGTGCCAGTAGTCCCTCGGACAGGGGGGCGCAGTATTTT	CASSPSDRGAQYF
TRBV6-5	TRBD1	-	TRBJ1-1	TGTGCCAGCAGGGGGACAGGGGATACTGAAGCTTTCTTT	CASRGTGDTEAFF
TRBV19	-	-	TRBJ1-5	TGTGCCAGTACGGGGATTAGCAATCAGCCCCAGCATTTT	CASTGISNQPQHF
TRBV6-6	TRBD1	-	TRBJ1-2	TGTGCCAGCAGTTTTTCTTCGGGACAGGGTCTTTATGGCTACACCTTC	CASSFSSGQGLYGYTF
TRBV4-1	TRBD2	-	TRBJ2-1	TGCGCCAGCAGCCAAGGATTTGCGCGGGAGCCCTACAATGAGCAGTTCTTC	CASSQGFAREPYNEQFF
TRBV5-6	TRBD1	-	TRBJ2-1	TGTGCCAGCAGCTTGCCCGGACAGGGCTTGAATGAGCAGTTCTTC	CASSLPGQGLNEQFF
TRBV24-1	-	-	TRBJ2-3	TGTGCCACCAGTGATACAAGGCGGGGCACAGATACGCAGTATTTT	CATSDTRRGTDTQYF
TRBV14	-	-	TRBJ1-1	TGTGCCAGCAGCCAACCCAACAGGGACCAGGTCTTT	CASSQPNRDQVF